Included here is one T cell receptor beta chain sequence, with context. The data are from a study of OX40 agonist ivuxolimab in advanced cancers. Across the study: Patients received the agonistic anti-OX40 (CD134) antibody ivuxolimab. Dose-escalation patients had hepatocellular carcinoma, melanoma, renal cell or head and neck cancer. At about 82% male, the cohort had a mean age of approximately 60 years, ranging from roughly 20 to 90.

Looked up from germline, CDR1 is SQVTM and CDR2 is ANQGSEA. This CDR3 is 12 amino acids long. V lost 4 bases and J lost 5, with 11 bases in between. Sequenced by immunoSEQ multiplex PCR; TCRdb stores in-frame clones only, minus some. The table lists roughly 40,000 clones, 75% to 90% of them singletons. Exclusion of a patient followed from autoimmune disease history or systemic immunosuppression. This TCR was sampled from an adult with an advanced solid tumor such as melanoma, head and neck, liver or kidney cancer. The chain combines TRBV29-1 with TRBJ2-5, with D uncertain. Sample: CD4+ or CD8+ T cells sorted from blood, taken in a trial of the OX40 agonist ivuxolimab. The CDR3 bases are TGCAGCGTTGGACCGCACGGGGAGACCCAGTACTTC. Its protein product is CSVGPHGETQYF.